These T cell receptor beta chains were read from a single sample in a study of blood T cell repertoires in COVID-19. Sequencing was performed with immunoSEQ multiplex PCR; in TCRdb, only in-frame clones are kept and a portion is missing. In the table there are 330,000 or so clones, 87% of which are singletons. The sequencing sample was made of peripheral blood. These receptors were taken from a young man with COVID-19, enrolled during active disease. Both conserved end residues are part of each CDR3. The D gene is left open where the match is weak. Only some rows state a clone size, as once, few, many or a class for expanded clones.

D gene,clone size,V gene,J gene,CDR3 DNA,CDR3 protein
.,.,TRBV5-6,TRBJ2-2,TGTGCCAGCAGCTGGAGTGACGGGGAGCTGTTTTTT,CASSWSDGELFF
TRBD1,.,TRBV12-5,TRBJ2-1,TGTGCTAGTGGTCGGACAGGGTGGAATGAGCAGTTCTTC,CASGRTGWNEQFF
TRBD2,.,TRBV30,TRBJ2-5,TGTGCCTGGAGTGTACTAGCGGGAATCATAGAGACCCAGTACTTC,CAWSVLAGIIETQYF
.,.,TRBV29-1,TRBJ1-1,TGCAGCGGTCATAACGGGGTTTTCGCTGAAGCTTTCTTT,CSGHNGVFAEAFF
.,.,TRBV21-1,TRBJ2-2,TGTGCCAGCAGCAAAGAGACTAGCGGGGGGACCGGGGAGCTGTTTTTT,CASSKETSGGTGELFF
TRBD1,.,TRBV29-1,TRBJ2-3,TGCAGCCTCCGGGACAGGGTATCGGGTTACACAGATACGCAGTATTTT,CSLRDRVSGYTDTQYF
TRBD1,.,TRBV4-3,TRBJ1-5,TGCGCCAGCAGCCAGGACAGGGGCGTCGGTCAGCCCCAGCATTTT,CASSQDRGVGQPQHF
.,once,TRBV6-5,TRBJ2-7,TGTGCCAGCAGTTATAGCCGCGACTACGAGCAGTACTTC,CASSYSRDYEQYF
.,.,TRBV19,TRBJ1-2,TGTGCCAGTAGTCCACAGGGCAGCGCTAACTATGGCTACACCTTC,CASSPQGSANYGYTF
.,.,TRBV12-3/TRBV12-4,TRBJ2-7,TGTGCCAGCAGTTTAAGTCCCTACTACGAGCAGTACTTC,CASSLSPYYEQYF
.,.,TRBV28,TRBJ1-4,TGTGCCAGCAAGAAGGCAGGGTCTAATGAAAAACTGTTTTTT,CASKKAGSNEKLFF
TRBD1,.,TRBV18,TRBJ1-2,TGTGCCAGCTCACCAGGGGGACAGGGATCCTATGGCTACACCTTC,CASSPGGQGSYGYTF
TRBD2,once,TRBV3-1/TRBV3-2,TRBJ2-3,TGTGCCAGGACCGCGAGGCTAGCGGGAGTTAGGCAACATAGCACAGATACGCAGTATTTT,CARTARLAGVRQHSTDTQYF
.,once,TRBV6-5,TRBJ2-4,TGTGCCAGCAGTTACAGAGGAGGAATTCAGTACTTC,CASSYRGGIQYF
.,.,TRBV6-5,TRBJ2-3,TGTGCCAGCAGCCTACAGGGACCTCGAGCAGATACGCAGTATTTT,CASSLQGPRADTQYF
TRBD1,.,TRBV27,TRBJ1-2,TGTGCCAGCAGTTTGGGGACAGGGTATGGCTACACCTTC,CASSLGTGYGYTF
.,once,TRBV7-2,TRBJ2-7,TGTGCCAGCAGCCGACAGACCTACGAGCAGTACTTC,CASSRQTYEQYF
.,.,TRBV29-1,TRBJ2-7,TGCAGCGTTTCCCCGCTCGGCAGGGATTACGAGCAGTACTTC,CSVSPLGRDYEQYF
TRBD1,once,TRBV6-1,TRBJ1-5,TGTGCCAGCAGTGAAGCTTGGACAGGGCATCAGCCCCAGCATTTT,CASSEAWTGHQPQHF
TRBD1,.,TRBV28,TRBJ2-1,TGTGCCAGCCGGACAGGGACCTCCTACAATGAGCAGTTCTTC,CASRTGTSYNEQFF
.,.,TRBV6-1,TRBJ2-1,TGTGCCAGCAGTGAAGCAGAGGGGCACGGGGGCAATGAGCAGTTCTTC,CASSEAEGHGGNEQFF
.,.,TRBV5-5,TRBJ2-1,TGTGCCAGCAGCTTGGCCAGGATGCTGGATGAGCAGTTCTTC,CASSLARMLDEQFF
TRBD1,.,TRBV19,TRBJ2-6,TGTGCCAGTAGTATAGATCTGGAGACAGGGCCTGGGGCCAACGTCCTGACTTTC,CASSIDLETGPGANVLTF
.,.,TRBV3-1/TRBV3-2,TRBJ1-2,TGTGCCAGCAGCCAAGTTCCGGAGATTCGGGGCTACACCTTC,CASSQVPEIRGYTF
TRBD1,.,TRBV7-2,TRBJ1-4,TGTGCCAGCAGCCGCGGACAGGGAGCTGGAAAACTGTTTTTT,CASSRGQGAGKLFF
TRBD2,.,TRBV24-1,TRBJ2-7,TGTGCCACCAGTGACGTAGGACTAGCGGGGCGCCGCGAGCAGTACTTC,CATSDVGLAGRREQYF
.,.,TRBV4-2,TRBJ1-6,TGTGCCAGCAGCCCTACAGGGTTTGGTTCACCCCTCCACTTT,CASSPTGFGSPLHF
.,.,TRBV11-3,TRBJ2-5,TGTGCCAGCAGCCCTGGACAGCAAGAGACCCAGTACTTC,CASSPGQQETQYF
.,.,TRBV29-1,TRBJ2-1,TGCAGCGTTGAAGATCAAGGCGGCCGTTCCTACAATGAGCAGTTCTTC,CSVEDQGGRSYNEQFF
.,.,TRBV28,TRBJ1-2,TGTGCCAGCAGTGGGGCCTATGGCTACACCTTC,CASSGAYGYTF
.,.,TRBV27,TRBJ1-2,TGTGCCAGCAGTTTATATTCCAGGGCTAACTATGGCTACACCTTC,CASSLYSRANYGYTF
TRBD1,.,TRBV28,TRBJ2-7,TGTGCCAGCAGTTTGCTTGGGACAGCCAACTCCTACGAGCAGTACTTC,CASSLLGTANSYEQYF
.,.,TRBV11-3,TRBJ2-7,TGTGCCAGCAGCTTAGGGTCAGGTGACTACGAGCAGTACTTC,CASSLGSGDYEQYF
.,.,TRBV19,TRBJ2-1,TGTGCCAGTAGTTCCCTCTCGGGACAACAGTTCTTC,CASSSLSGQQFF
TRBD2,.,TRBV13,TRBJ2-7,TGTGCCAGCAGCTTAAGTGCTAGCGGGGGACCCTACGAGCAGTACTTC,CASSLSASGGPYEQYF